Included here is one T cell receptor (beta chain) sequence, with context. The germline gives CDR1 SNHLY, CDR2 FYNNEI. V was clipped by 7 bases and J by 1 base; unmatched bases: 10. The CDR3 runs 16 residues. This sample is part of a study of blood T cell repertoires in COVID-19. Original processing methods: Reference gene primer amplification in the assay estimated nucleated cell counts. Measured with immunoSEQ multiplex PCR; TCRdb has only the in-frame clones, and not every one. D and trimming were read from the DNA, whereas the V and J calls and clone size are those reported in that table. Of 330,000 or so clones listed, 85% to 90% were seen once; the top ten hold approximately 1%. The study recruited people aged about 18 to 90 years across approximately 23 US areas. The study assigned cohorts using participant-reported clinical history.

V gene TRBV2 combines with J gene TRBJ2-5; 9 nucleotides line up with TRBD2. Sequencing was carried out using PBMCs or T cells enriched from blood (not recorded which). This clonotype originated in a woman aged 25 to 39 who had been exposed to COVID-19. The CDR3 sequence is CASTQGPSGTQETQYF. The CDR3 DNA follows: TGTGCCAGCACCCAAGGGCCTAGCGGGACCCAAGAGACCCAGTACTTC.